Below are 5 T cell receptor beta chains sequenced from a single sample in a study of blood T cells in healthy people across ages. Together with a sample-barcoded 5' primer, a J-beta primer mix was included in a second PCR lasting roughly 6 to 12 cycles. A single record per CDR3 protein comes from TCRdb applying MiXCR to the 5' RACE reads. The sample has about 930,000 distinct CDR3 sequences; roughly 29% are singletons. This sample was also put to use in a study of T cells of mothers and their children.

The specimen was blood. The receptor source for this set is a woman in her thirties or forties in good health.

The chain uses TRBV28 and TRBJ2-2, with 8 bases lining up with TRBD2. From germline, CDR1 is MDHEN and CDR2 SYDVKM. Trimming at V came to 5 bases and at J to 1 base, leaving 3 bases not matched to a gene. There are 15 residues in the CDR3. CDR3 region: CASSMTSVNTGELFF. CDR3 sequence (DNA): TGTGCCAGCAGTATGACTAGCGTGAACACCGGGGAGCTGTTTTTT.

V and J are TRBV12-3 or TRBV12-4 and TRBJ2-1, with TRBD2 identical over 9 bases. The V and J ends lost 4 bases and 8 bases, in that order; junction bases with no gene match: 9. The CDR3 has 15 amino acids. The CDR3 region is CASSSSGGKVHEQFF. The CDR3, as DNA: TGTGCCAGCAGTTCAAGCGGGGGGAAGGTCCATGAGCAGTTCTTC.

On this clonotype itself: A much larger clonotype is one base distant, so this may be a read error. This rearrangement joins TRBV18 to TRBJ2-7, with 9 bases lining up with TRBD2. This CDR3 contains 16 residues. Germline V lookup: CDR1 KGHSH, CDR2 LQKENI. The V and J ends lost 4 bases and 9 bases, in that order; junction bases with no gene match: 16. CDR3 residues: CASSLIGGTAGGGQYF. CDR3 nucleotide sequence: TGTGCCAGCTCACTCATAGGCGGGACTGCGGGAGGGGGGCAGTACTTC. The variable domain in full, completed from reference TRBV18 and TRBJ2-7, reads NAGVMQNPRHLVRRRGQEARLRCSPMKGHSHVYWYRQLPEEGLKFMVYLQKENIIDESGMPKERFSAEFPKEGPSILRIQQVVRGDSAAYFCASSLIGGTAGGGQYFGPGTRLTVT.

This clonotype was seen only a few times. CDR3 in DNA: TGTGCCAGCACCGCTGGGACGCTGAACACTGAAGCTTTCTTT. Protein sequence: CASTAGTLNTEAFF. This chain uses TRBV12-3 or TRBV12-4 with TRBJ1-1; weak D call: TRBD1 (5 bases). The CDR3 has 14 amino acids. The V gene lost 7 bases and the J gene lost 0 bases, with 12 bases spanning the gap.

The sample holds a few counts of this clonotype. The genes are TRBV11-2 and TRBJ2-2; D gene unclear. Trimming left V 3 bases short and J 4 bases short, with 18 bases between. This CDR3 spans 17 amino acids. Germline-derived CDR1 and CDR2 are SGHAT and FQNNGV. The CDR3 region is CASSFGMYERITGELFF. Here the CDR3 DNA reads TGTGCCAGCAGCTTTGGAATGTACGAGCGAATCACCGGGGAGCTGTTTTTT.